This T cell receptor beta chain originates from a study of CD8+CD57+ T cells in acquired aplastic anemia (dated by TCRdb to 2017 to 2018). With respect to the entire study: On average, sorted CD4+ and CD8+ cells yielded about 3 ug of extracted DNA, with a range of about 0.17 to 27.4 ug. A CD8+CD57+ expansion meant a frequency higher than the mean frequency seen in healthy subjects.

TCR beta VDJ combination and CDR3 sequence profiling used genomic DNA as the template. An Illumina HiSeq 2000 was used for TCR repertoire sequencing. Per the source publication's procedure: TRBV/TRBJ rearrangement plots, CDR3 size and DJ length profiles, and Simpson's diversity index were used to evaluate the repertoires. Whichever DNA sequence was most abundant in the deep sequencing data was defined as the immunodominant clone. CDR3 amino acid sequences were screened for sharing across subjects and compared with published repertoires and the VDJdb database. TCRdb reran the public reads through fastp at Q25 and MiXCR, keeping productive beta chains. Each entry merges the rows of one CDR3 protein and shows their most common DNA and genes. The V and J calls reflect TCRdb's pipeline rather than the authors' work. The sample contains 170,000 or so distinct CDR3 sequences, 55% to 65% of them found a single time. The ten largest make up under 55% of the sample.

The paper as a whole reports these results and caveats: Although twenty-nine CD8+ CDR3 sequences were shared by patients and controls, these sequences appeared highly expressed in patients and within the immunodominant clones of patients. Patients and healthy controls showed no significant difference in CD8+ Simpson's diversity (P=0.060).

Details on this clonotype: Its antigen is still unknown. No much larger clonotype is one base removed from it; base qualities were not supplied.

Based on the germline V gene, the CDR1 and CDR2 sequences are SGHTA and FQGNSA. V is clipped by 4 bases and J by 1 base, and the sequence between their germline boundaries is 13 bases long. The CDR3 runs 15 residues from the cysteine to the phenylalanine. Kept here is only the CDR3 DNA, which spans 45 bases and is read in frame from base 1. Flow cytometry had shown CD8+CD57+ cell expansion in the patients selected for sequencing. Every patient had a diagnosis of severe acquired aplastic anemia based on International Study of Aplastic Anemia and Agranulocytosis and Camitta criteria. No patient had received any therapy when blood was sampled. In the study, sorted CD4+ and CD8+ blood T cells from patients with severe aplastic anemia and from healthy subjects underwent deep sequencing of TCR repertoires. Patients were enrolled under clinicaltrials.gov protocols 00001620, 01623167, 00001397, 00071045, 00081523 and 00961064 in the USA. Ficoll-Paque density gradient centrifugation was used to isolate peripheral blood mononuclear cells. Before DNA was extracted, CD4+ and CD8+ T cells were sorted using either FACS or magnetic beads.

This TCR was recovered from a human donor with aplastic anemia. The V and J segments used are TRBV7-2 and TRBJ2-5; a tentative D call is TRBD1 (5 bases match). The sample comprised sorted CD4+, CD8+, or CD8+CD57+ T cells (not recorded which) from PBMCs. The DNA sequence is given as TGTGCCAGCAGCTCCCGGCAGGGTTCCCAAGAGACCCAGTACTTC. Its protein reads: CASSSRQGSQETQYF.